One sample yielded the 2 T cell receptor beta chains listed below, sequenced in a study of blood T cells in healthy people across ages. A second PCR of roughly 7 to 11 cycles used a sample-barcoded 5' primer and a J-beta primer mix. TCRdb reprocessed the 5' RACE reads with MiXCR, giving one entry per CDR3 protein. The repertoire has hundreds of thousands of distinct CDR3 sequences, about 20% of them found once; the top ten carry roughly 22%. Source material: blood. These receptors all come from a man in his 70s in good health.

V usage is TRBV7-2 and J usage is TRBJ1-5; the match to TRBD1 covers 7 bases. CDR3 size: 15 residues. CDR1 is SGHTA, CDR2 FQGNSA, per germline. The J segment lost 4 bases and the V segment lost 4 bases, leaving 7 bases of the junction unmatched. CDR3 protein: CASSSRDSRNQPQHF. The CDR3 nucleotides read TGTGCCAGCAGCTCGCGGGACAGTCGTAATCAGCCCCAGCATTTT.

The chain combines TRBV4-3 with TRBJ2-1; possibly TRBD1 for D (6 bases). The V gene lost 4 bases and the J gene lost 10 bases, with 11 bases spanning the gap. Germline CDR1 LGHNA, CDR2 YSLEER. This CDR3 has 12 residues. For the CDR3, the DNA is TGCGCCAGCAGCCGGGTCCAGGGGGAGCAGTTCTTC. Amino acids: CASSRVQGEQFF.